What follows are 12 T cell receptor beta chains derived from one specimen sequenced in a study of blood T cells in healthy people across ages. Primers used in a second PCR of about 7 to 12 cycles were a sample-barcoded 5' primer and a J-beta primer mix. MiXCR, applied by TCRdb to the 5' RACE reads, yields one record per CDR3 protein. The table includes under 1,100,000 distinct CDR3 sequences, 20% to 25% detected once. The same sample was also used in a study of T cells of mothers and their children.

Sequences were obtained from blood. Receptors were obtained from a girl aged 2 to 9 in good health.

A few counts support this clonotype. The chain links TRBV20-1 to TRBJ2-7, with D possibly TRBD2 on 6 matching bases. Looked up from germline, CDR1 is DFQATT and CDR2 is SNEGSKA (reference sequence). Trimming removed 6 bases at V and 2 bases at J, with 14 bases between. This CDR3 has 13 residues. In DNA, the CDR3 is TGCAGTGCGACCGGGACTGGAACCTACGAGCAGTACTTC. Translating gives CSATGTGTYEQYF.

This clonotype has just a few counts. This sequence joins TRBV6-6 and TRBJ1-4; no clear D. V lost 5 bases and J lost 7, with 17 bases in between. This CDR3 spans 15 amino acids. In germline, CDR1 is MNHNY, CDR2 SVGAGI (reference sequence). CDR3 coding DNA: TGTGCCAGCAGTACATCAGGACTCCAGAGTGAAAAACTGTTTTTT. Amino acids: CASSTSGLQSEKLFF.

This clonotype came up a few times. The chain uses TRBV2 and TRBJ1-1; D gene uncertain. V shed 4 bases and J shed 5 bases, with 8 bases lying between them. Germline values: CDR1 SNHLY, CDR2 FYNNEI. The CDR3 is 12 amino acids. The chain's CDR3 is CASSAGETEAFF. DNA for the CDR3: TGTGCCAGCAGTGCTGGGGAGACTGAAGCTTTCTTT. Together with reference TRBV2 and TRBJ1-1, the CDR3 gives the full variable domain: EPEVTQTPSHQVTQMGQEVILRCVPISNHLYFYWYRQILGQKVEFLVSFYNNEISEKSEIFDDQFSVERPDGSNFTLKIRSTKLEDSAMYFCASSAGETEAFFGQGTRLTVV.

This clonotype was seen once. The chain employs TRBV25-1 and TRBJ2-1, with D hard to call. The CDR3 totals 10 residues. The ends were cut back, 10 bases at V and 9 bases at J, with 10 bases in the middle. Per germline, CDR1 MGHDK and CDR2 SYGVNS. DNA for the CDR3: TGTGCCAAGCCCGCAGTTGAGCAGTTCTTC. This sequence encodes CAKPAVEQFF. Based on the CDR3 plus reference TRBV25-1 and TRBJ2-1, the full variable domain is EADIYQTPRYLVIGTGKKITLECSQTMGHDKMYWYQQDPGMELHLIHYSYGVNSTEKGDLSSESTVSRIRTEHFPLTLESARPSHTSQYLCAKPAVEQFFGPGTRLTVL.

This clonotype has a handful of counts. The genes are TRBV12-3 or TRBV12-4 and TRBJ2-3; 7 positions agree with TRBD2. Unmatched junction bases numbered 8, after V lost 5 bases and J lost 3 bases. The CDR3 covers 15 residues. The CDR3 region has the DNA TGTGCCAGCAGTGGACCCGGGGGGATGACAGATACGCAGTATTTT. This sequence encodes CASSGPGGMTDTQYF.

This clonotype appeared a single time. The rearrangement uses TRBV7-2 and TRBJ1-3, with a tentative D call TRBD1 (5 bases). Trimming left V 1 base short and J 3 bases short, with 22 bases between. CDR1 is SGHTA and CDR2 is FQGNSA in the germline V gene. The CDR3 consists of 19 residues. CDR3 sequence reads: CASSLVGSWRPRGGNTIYF. CDR3 in DNA: TGTGCCAGCAGCTTAGTGGGTTCATGGAGACCAAGGGGTGGAAACACCATATATTTT.

CDR3 residues: CASSLELAGPDIQYF. In DNA form, the CDR3 reads TGTGCCAGCAGTTTAGAATTAGCGGGTCCCGACATTCAGTACTTC. The rearrangement links TRBV12-3 or TRBV12-4 to TRBJ2-4; 7 bases agree with TRBD2. There are 15 residues in the CDR3. V lost 1 base, J lost 8 bases, and 8 bases stayed unmatched.

This clonotype was seen a handful of times. The chain couples TRBV4-2 to TRBJ2-2; no firm D call. This CDR3 contains 15 residues. CDR1 LGHNA and CDR2 YNFKEQ come from the germline V gene. V lost 3 bases and J lost 1, with 9 bases in between. CDR3: CASSHDLQNTGELFF. The CDR3 DNA reads as TGTGCCAGCAGCCATGACTTACAGAACACCGGGGAGCTGTTTTTT.

The chain recombines TRBV7-9 with TRBJ2-1; maybe TRBD2 (6 bases). V was pared by 6 bases and J by 6 bases, with 21 bases between. Germline loops: CDR1 SEHNR, CDR2 FQNEAQ (reference sequence). The CDR3 consists of 16 residues. CDR3 residues: CASSSSGTRTGNEQFF. DNA of the CDR3: TGTGCCAGCAGTTCATCCGGGACTCGAACGGGCAATGAGCAGTTCTTC.

The chain joins TRBV6-5 to TRBJ1-2; 9 bases line up with TRBD1. Germline CDR1 MNHEY, CDR2 SVGAGI. The CDR3 extends over 16 amino acids. The V segment lost 3 bases and the J segment 7 bases; nucleotides outside the gene matches: 12. The CDR3 nucleotides are TGTGCCAGCAGTTATATTGCCCACAGGGGGCTGGTTGGCTACACCTTC. This codes for CASSYIAHRGLVGYTF.

The chain combines TRBV5-1 with TRBJ1-4; TRBD1 might be the D (6 bases). The ends were cut back, 2 bases at V and 3 bases at J, with 8 bases in the middle. The germline gives CDR1 SGHRS, CDR2 YFSETQ. The CDR3 sequence is 14 residues long. This chain's CDR3 is CASSFNRANEKLFF. The CDR3 nucleotides read TGCGCCAGCAGCTTTAACAGGGCTAATGAAAAACTGTTTTTT. Full variable domain (rest looked up from reference TRBV5-1 and TRBJ1-4): KAGVTQTPRYLIKTRGQQVTLSCSPISGHRSVSWYQQTPGQGLQFLFEYFSETQRNKGNFPGRFSGRQFSNSRSEMNVSTLELGDSALYLCASSFNRANEKLFFGSGTQLSVL.

This clonotype turned up a few times. The chain uses TRBV18 and TRBJ1-1; the match to TRBD1 covers 7 bases. The trim removed 3 bases at V and 11 bases at J, leaving 9 bases unmatched. The CDR3 is 13 amino acids. In germline, CDR1 is KGHSH, CDR2 LQKENI. CDR3 in amino acids: CASSPNTGDGAFF. DNA for the CDR3: TGTGCCAGCTCACCGAATACAGGGGATGGGGCTTTCTTT.